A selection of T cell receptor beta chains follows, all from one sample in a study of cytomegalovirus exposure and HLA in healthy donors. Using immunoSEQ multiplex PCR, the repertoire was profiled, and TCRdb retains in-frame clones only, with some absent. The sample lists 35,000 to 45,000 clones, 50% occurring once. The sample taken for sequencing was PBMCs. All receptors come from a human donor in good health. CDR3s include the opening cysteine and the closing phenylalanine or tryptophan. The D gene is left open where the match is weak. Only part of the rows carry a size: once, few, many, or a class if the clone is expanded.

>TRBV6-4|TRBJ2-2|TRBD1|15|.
TGTGCCAGCAGTGCCGGGACAGGGAACACCGGGGAGCTGTTTTTT
CASSAGTGNTGELFF
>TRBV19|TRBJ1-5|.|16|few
TGTGCCAGTAGTATTCTTTGGCAGGGCACCAATCAGCCCCAGCATTTT
CASSILWQGTNQPQHF
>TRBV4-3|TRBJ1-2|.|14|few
TGCGCCAGCAGCCAAGATAGCGGAGGGAATGGCTACACCTTC
CASSQDSGGNGYTF
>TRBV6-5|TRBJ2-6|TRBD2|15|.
TGTGCCAGCAGCGTGGGGGGGACTGGGGCCAACGTCCTGACTTTC
CASSVGGTGANVLTF
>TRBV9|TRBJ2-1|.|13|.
TGTGCCAGCAGCCCACGGACTAACGGAGGGGAGTTCTTC
CASSPRTNGGEFF
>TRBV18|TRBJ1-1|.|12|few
TGTGCCAGCTCACCTAGCGTCACTGAAGCTTTCTTT
CASSPSVTEAFF
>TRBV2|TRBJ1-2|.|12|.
TGTGCCAGCAGTCGACAGGACTATGGCTACACCTTC
CASSRQDYGYTF
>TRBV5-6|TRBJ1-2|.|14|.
TGTGCCAGCAGCTTGTCGGGGAGAAACTATGGCTACACCTTC
CASSLSGRNYGYTF
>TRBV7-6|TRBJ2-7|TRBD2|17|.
TGTGCCAGCAGCCCGCGATCGGGACTAGCGGGAGCTGGAGAGCAGTACTTC
CASSPRSGLAGAGEQYF
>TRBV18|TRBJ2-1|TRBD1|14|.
TGTGCCAGCTCATTAGGGACAGGGAGCGATGAGCAGTTCTTC
CASSLGTGSDEQFF
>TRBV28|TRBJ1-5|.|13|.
TGTGCCAGCAGTTTAAATAGTGGTCAGCCCCAGCATTTT
CASSLNSGQPQHF
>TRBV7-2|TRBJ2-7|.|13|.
TGTGCCAGCAGCTTAGCGGTTACCTACGAGCAGTACTTC
CASSLAVTYEQYF
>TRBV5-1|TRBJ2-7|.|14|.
TGCGCCAGCAGCTTGGACGGAGGTACTTACGAGCAGTACTTC
CASSLDGGTYEQYF
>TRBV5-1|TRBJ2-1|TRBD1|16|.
TGCGCCAGCAGCAACACCGGGACAGGGGGTTTCGATGAGCAGTTCTTC
CASSNTGTGGFDEQFF
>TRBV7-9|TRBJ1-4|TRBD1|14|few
TGTGCCAGCAGCTCCGGGACAGGGTATGAAAAACTGTTTTTT
CASSSGTGYEKLFF
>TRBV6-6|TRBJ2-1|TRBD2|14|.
TGTGCCAGCAGTGGGGGACTAGGGGAGGCTGAGCAGTTCTTC
CASSGGLGEAEQFF
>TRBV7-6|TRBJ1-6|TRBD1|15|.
TGTGCCAGCAGCCCGAGGACAGGCGGGAATTCACCCCTCCACTTT
CASSPRTGGNSPLHF
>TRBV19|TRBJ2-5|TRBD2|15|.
TGTGCCAGTAGCCAGGGACTAGCGGGGCGGGAGACCCAGTACTTC
CASSQGLAGRETQYF
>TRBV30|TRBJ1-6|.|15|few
TGTGCCTGGAGGTTAGGCGACAGAGAGAATTCACCCCTCCACTTT
CAWRLGDRENSPLHF
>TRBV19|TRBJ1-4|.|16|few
TGTGCCAGTATTCGAAGAAGGGGAGGCCTCGGTGAAAAACTGTTTTTT
CASIRRRGGLGEKLFF
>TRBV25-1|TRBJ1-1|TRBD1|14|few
TGTGCCATACCGACAGGGCCGAGGAACACTGAAGCTTTCTTT
CAIPTGPRNTEAFF
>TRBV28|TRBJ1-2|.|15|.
TGTGCCAGCGTGCCCGGGGGGGCAGGGGCCCTCGGCTACACCTTC
CASVPGGAGALGYTF
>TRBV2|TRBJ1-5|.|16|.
TGTGCCAGCAGTGAAAGGGGACTGCGAAGCAATCAGCCCCAGCATTTT
CASSERGLRSNQPQHF
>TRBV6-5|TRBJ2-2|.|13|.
TGTGCCAGCAGGCGGGAGAACACCGGGGAGCTGTTTTTT
CASRRENTGELFF
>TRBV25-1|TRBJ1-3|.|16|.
TGTGCCAGCAGTGAATATGCGGGGCAGGGAGGAAACACCATATATTTT
CASSEYAGQGGNTIYF
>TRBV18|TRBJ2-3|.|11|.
TGTGCCAGCTCATTCATAGATACGCAGTATTTT
CASSFIDTQYF
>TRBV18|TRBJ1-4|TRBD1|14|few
TGTGCCAGCTCACAGGGGGCTGGCGATGAAAAACTGTTTTTT
CASSQGAGDEKLFF
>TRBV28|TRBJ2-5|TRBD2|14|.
TGTGCCACCAATAGCGGGGGGGTCCAAGAGACCCAGTACTTC
CATNSGGVQETQYF
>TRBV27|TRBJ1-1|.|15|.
TGTGCCAGCAGCCCTCGGGCAGGACAGAACACTGAAGCTTTCTTT
CASSPRAGQNTEAFF
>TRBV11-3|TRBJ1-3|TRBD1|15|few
TGTGCCAGCAGGCCGCAGGGGGCCTCTGGAAACACCATATATTTT
CASRPQGASGNTIYF
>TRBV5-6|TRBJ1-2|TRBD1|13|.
TGTGCCAGCACATGGGGGACAGATTATGGCTACACCTTC
CASTWGTDYGYTF
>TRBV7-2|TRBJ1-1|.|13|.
TGTGCCAGCAGTCTTACCGGGACTCCTAAAGCTTTCTTT
CASSLTGTPKAFF
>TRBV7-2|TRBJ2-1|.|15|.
TGTGCCAGTAGCAAGACTAGTACGCAGTACAATGAGCAGTTCTTC
CASSKTSTQYNEQFF
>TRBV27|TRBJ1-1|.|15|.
TGTGCCAGCAGTTTCGGCCCGGGGGTGAACACTGAAGCTTTCTTT
CASSFGPGVNTEAFF
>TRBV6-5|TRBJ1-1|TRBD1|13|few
TGTGCCAGCAGTCAAATACAGGGGGCTGAAGCTTTCTTT
CASSQIQGAEAFF
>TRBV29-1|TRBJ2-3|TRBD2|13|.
TGCAGCGTTGTATCCGGGGGGGGAGATACGCAGTATTTT
CSVVSGGGDTQYF
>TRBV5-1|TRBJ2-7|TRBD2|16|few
TGCGCCAGCAGCTTAGGTGCCCGGCGGGAGGGCCTTGGGCAGTACTTC
CASSLGARREGLGQYF
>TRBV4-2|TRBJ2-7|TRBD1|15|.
TGTGCCAGCAGCCTTCCCGACAGGGACACCTACGAGCAGTACTTC
CASSLPDRDTYEQYF
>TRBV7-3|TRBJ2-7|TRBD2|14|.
TGTGCCAGCAGCTGGAGCGGGGTTACCTACGAGCAGTACTTC
CASSWSGVTYEQYF
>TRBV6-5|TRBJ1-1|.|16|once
TGTGCCAGCAGTTACTCCGGCGGGAGGACGAACACTGAAGCTTTCTTT
CASSYSGGRTNTEAFF
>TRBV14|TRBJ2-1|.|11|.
TGTGCCAGCAGCCTCAACAATGAGCAGTTCTTC
CASSLNNEQFF
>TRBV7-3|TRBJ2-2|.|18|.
TGTGCCAGCAGCTTAAACCCAGCTTCTAGCGCACCGACGGGGGAGCTGTTTTTT
CASSLNPASSAPTGELFF
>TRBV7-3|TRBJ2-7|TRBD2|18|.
TGTGCCAGCAGCCTGGCGGTGGGAGGGGCGGGAGGCTCCTACGAGCAGTACTTC
CASSLAVGGAGGSYEQYF
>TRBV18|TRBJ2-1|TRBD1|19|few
TGTGCCAGCTCACCTACCGGGACAGGTTATTCTGGGACAGGGAATGAGCAGTTCTTC
CASSPTGTGYSGTGNEQFF
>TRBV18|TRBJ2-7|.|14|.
TGTGCCAGCTCACCAATAGGGACAAACTACGAGCAGTACTTC
CASSPIGTNYEQYF
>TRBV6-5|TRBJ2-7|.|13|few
TGTGCCAGCAGTTACCCCCCATCCTACGAGCAGTACTTC
CASSYPPSYEQYF
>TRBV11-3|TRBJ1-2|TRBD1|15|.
TGTGCCAGCACCCATACCGACAGGGGGGACTATGGCTACACCTTC
CASTHTDRGDYGYTF
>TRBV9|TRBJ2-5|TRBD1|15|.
TGTGCCAGCAGCGTAGTGGGACAGGGAGGGGAGACCCAGTACTTC
CASSVVGQGGETQYF
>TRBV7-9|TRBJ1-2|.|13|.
TGTGCCAGCAGCCTGCCGGTCGACTATGGCTACACCTTC
CASSLPVDYGYTF